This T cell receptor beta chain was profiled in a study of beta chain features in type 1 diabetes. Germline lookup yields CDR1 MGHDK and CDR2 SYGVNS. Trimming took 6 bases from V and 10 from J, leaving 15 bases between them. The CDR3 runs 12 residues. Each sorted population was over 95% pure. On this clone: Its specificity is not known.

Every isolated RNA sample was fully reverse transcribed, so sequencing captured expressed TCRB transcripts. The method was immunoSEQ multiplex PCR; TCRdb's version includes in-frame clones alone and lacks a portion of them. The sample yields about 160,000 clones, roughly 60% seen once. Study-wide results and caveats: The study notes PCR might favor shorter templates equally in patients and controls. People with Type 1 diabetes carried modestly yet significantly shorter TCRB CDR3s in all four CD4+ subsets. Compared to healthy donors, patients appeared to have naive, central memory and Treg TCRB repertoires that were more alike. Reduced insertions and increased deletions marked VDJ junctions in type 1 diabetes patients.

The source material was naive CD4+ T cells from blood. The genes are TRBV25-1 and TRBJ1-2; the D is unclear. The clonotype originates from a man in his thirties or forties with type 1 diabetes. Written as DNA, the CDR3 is TGTGCCAGCAGCTCAGGAGGCGGGCCCTACACCTTC. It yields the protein CASSSGGGPYTF.